This T cell receptor beta chain is drawn from a study of CD8+CD57+ T cells in acquired aplastic anemia. Notes on the study in general: Patients and controls shared nearly 30 CD8+ CDR3 sequences, highly expressed in patients.

Template material for TCR beta VDJ and CDR3 profiling consisted of genomic DNA. MiXCR, applied by TCRdb to the reads, yields one record per CDR3 protein. The table has 150,000 to 180,000 distinct CDR3 sequences, 40% to 65% seen once. Per germline, CDR1 SGHKS and CDR2 YYEKEE (reference sequence). V was pared by 1 base and J by 5 bases, with 9 bases between. The CDR3 totals 14 residues. This clonotype came up many times. The antigen is unknown. The sequenced patients had an expansion of CD8+CD57+ cells seen by flow cytometry. Severe acquired aplastic anemia was present in every patient. V usage is TRBV5-5 and J usage is TRBJ1-4; D not certain. This clonotype originated in a human donor with aplastic anemia. Sequencing was done on a sample of sorted CD4+, CD8+, or CD8+CD57+ T cells (not recorded which) from PBMCs. The CDR3 DNA is TGTGCCAGCAGCTTGACCTTCCGAAATGAAAAACTGTTTTTT. Translated: CASSLTFRNEKLFF.